This T cell receptor beta chain was profiled in a study of blood T cell repertoires in COVID-19 (dated by TCRdb to 2020 to 2021). Concerning the study at large: The collaborator samples originated in the United States, Italy and Spain and spanned the acute and convalescent phases of COVID-19. Where available, HLA class I and class II types were taken from metadata supplied by the sample provider and were not determined by assay-based typing. The dataset comprised deeply sampled blood TCRbeta repertoires from subjects exposed to, actively infected with, or recovered from COVID-19. Sample metadata almost always included a de-identified subject ID, COVID-19 status, age in years and sex. The material from the prospective study consisted of cDNA or gDNA derived from T cells, B-cell-depleted T cells, or PBMCs. The samples were drawn from two sources: the first 160 participants of the ongoing ImmuneRACE study, and 1,000 to 1,500 subjects contributed by 6 global collaborators. The repertoires were made available in a free public database intended to serve as a resource for research on the immune response to SARS-CoV-2.

Whole blood was collected in K2EDTA tubes by collaborating institutions according to the institutions' own protocols. For TCRbeta analysis, collaborator samples were shipped as frozen whole blood, as isolated PBMCs, or as DNA extracted from either sample type. Broader findings and caveats from the paper: The amount of clinical and demographic metadata varied by source and participant and was provided uncurated.

TCRbeta CDR3 regions were amplified from genomic DNA by means of the immunoSEQ Assay, a bias-controlled multiplex PCR. Processing in the source paper ran as follows. Within the assay, amplification of reference gene primers was used to estimate how many nucleated cells each sample contained. To quantify the absolute abundance of each unique TCRbeta CDR3 rearrangement, sequence reads were collapsed and filtered. Productive Simpson clonality was computed per sample as the square root of Simpson's diversity index over productive rearrangements. TCRdb stores this immuneACCESS table with in-frame sequences only. Part of the clones is absent; in the studies checked, under half of the shortfall reflects unresolved V genes, and no reason is known for the rest. D and trimming come from the DNA, and the V and J calls and clone size come from that table. For this sample there are 150,000 to 200,000 clones; 80% appear just once. The biggest ten clones account for about 6.5% of the sample.

As encoded in the germline V gene, CDR1 is KGHSH while CDR2 is LQKENI. V and J lose 0 bases and 3 bases, and a span of 6 bases separates them. Spanning cysteine to phenylalanine, the CDR3 consists of 13 amino acids. Of the read, only the CDR3 DNA is kept; its 39 bases are in frame from base 1. About this clone: Its antigen remains unidentified. Nothing much larger sits one base from this clone, and base qualities are not available. This sample includes further DNA sequences coding for the same CDR3.

This chain joins TRBV18 to TRBJ2-7; no D gene can be assigned with confidence. The sample taken for sequencing was peripheral blood. The sequence was collected from a man between 65 and 79 years old with active or convalescent COVID-19. The CDR3 reads CASSPPTVYEQYF. The DNA reads TGTGCCAGCTCACCACCTACAGTCTACGAGCAGTACTTC.